This T cell receptor beta chain was documented in a study of ipilimumab plus nivolumab after autologous stem cell transplantation. About the study: Median doses per patient: four to six ipilimumab, 7 or 8 nivolumab.

In germline, CDR1 is SEHNR, CDR2 FQNEAQ (reference sequence). V gave up 7 bases and J gave up 7 bases, with 17 bases separating them. There are 13 residues in the CDR3. The protocol was immunoSEQ multiplex PCR, while the TCRdb copy is restricted to in-frame clones and leaves out a portion. The top ten hold less than 25% of the sample, which has 17,000 or so clones, over 60% seen once. Through week 26, nivolumab 3 mg/kg IV was given weeks 1, 4, 7, 10, then biweekly. The receptor was isolated from a male donor with diffuse large B-cell lymphoma. The chain employs TRBV7-9 and TRBJ2-7; TRBD1 is a possible D gene (5 bases). Sequenced here: PBMCs, sampled in a trial of ipilimumab plus nivolumab as post-transplant consolidation. The CDR3 DNA is TGTGCCAGCATCCCAGCAGGGTCGGAGGAGCAGTACTTC. Translating it yields CASIPAGSEEQYF.